This T cell receptor (beta chain) stems from a study of blood T cells in healthy people across ages. Study observations and caveats: Versus aged donors, long-lived donors had higher diversity and more naive CD4+ cells.

The CDR3 contains 15 residues. CDR1 MNHEY and CDR2 SMNVEV come from the germline V gene (reference sequence). The ends lost 5 bases at V and 4 bases at J; junction bases unmatched: 8. Alongside a J-beta primer mix, a sample-barcoded 5' primer served in a second PCR lasting roughly 6 to 11 cycles. TCRdb passed the 5' RACE reads through MiXCR, listing each CDR3 protein once. The sample records roughly 680,000 distinct CDR3 sequences, around 52% being singletons. Many counts were recorded for this clonotype. Its antigen remains unidentified. The TCR was taken from an elderly woman in good health. This sequence joins TRBV27 and TRBJ2-1; 7 bases are a match to TRBD2. The sequenced sample consisted of blood. The CDR3: CASSSAAGKYNEQFF. The CDR3, as DNA: TGTGCCAGCAGTAGCGCAGCGGGAAAGTACAATGAGCAGTTCTTC.